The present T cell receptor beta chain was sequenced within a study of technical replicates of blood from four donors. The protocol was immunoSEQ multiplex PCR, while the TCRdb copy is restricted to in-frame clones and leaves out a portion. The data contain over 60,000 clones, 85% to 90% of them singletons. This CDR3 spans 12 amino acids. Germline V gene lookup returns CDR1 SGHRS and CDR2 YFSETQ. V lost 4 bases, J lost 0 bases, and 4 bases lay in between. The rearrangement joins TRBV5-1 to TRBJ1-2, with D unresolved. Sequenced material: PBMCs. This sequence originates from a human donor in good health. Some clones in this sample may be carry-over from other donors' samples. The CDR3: CASSDTNYGYTF. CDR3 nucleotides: TGCGCCAGCAGCGACACTAACTATGGCTACACCTTC.